Below, one T cell receptor (beta chain) is given with its context. This sample was taken from a study of shared clonotypes between healthy human individuals. Clones were read by immunoSEQ multiplex PCR, and TCRdb kept only the in-frame ones, dropping some. This sample has about 550,000 clones, with 95% to 96% found just once. CD45RO-negative cells were positively selected for CCR7, leaving out terminally differentiated effector memory CD45RA+ cells. The sample taken for sequencing was naive CD8+ T cells sorted from blood. The receptor was isolated from a woman between 25 and 40 years old in good health.

CDR3 bases: TGTGCCAGCAGCTTAGCGGGAGGGCCATACAATGAGCAGTTCTTC. Translation: CASSLAGGPYNEQFF. The genes are TRBV7-8 and TRBJ2-1, with 7 nucleotides matching TRBD2. This CDR3 contains 15 residues. Per the germline V gene, CDR1 is SGHVS and CDR2 is FQNEAQ. With V trimmed by 0 bases and J by 4 bases, 3 bases remained unmatched.